These 23 T cell receptor beta chains were all obtained from the same sample, sequenced in a study of T cells after yellow fever vaccination. One entry per CDR3 protein results from TCRdb running MiXCR on the 5' RACE reads. The profile shows some 500,000 distinct CDR3 sequences, roughly 14% of them singletons. This material consisted of PBMCs, taken on the day of the yellow fever booster vaccination. The receptors were gathered from a man aged 25-45 years who received the YFV17D yellow fever vaccine.

This clonotype was detected a few times. The chain couples TRBV10-3 to TRBJ2-1; D gene ambiguous. Per germline, CDR1 ENHRY and CDR2 SYGVKD. V gave up 6 bases and J gave up 5 bases, with 8 bases separating them. This CDR3 region has 12 residues. This chain's CDR3 is CAIRSTDNEQFF. The CDR3 nucleotides are TGTGCCATCAGATCAACAGACAATGAGCAGTTCTTC.

A few counts support this clonotype. The chain uses TRBV5-6 and TRBJ2-1, with TRBD1 matching over 8 bases. Germline CDR1 is SGHDT and CDR2 is YYEEEE. With 4 bases clipped from V and 3 bases from J, the junction kept 9 bases outside the gene matches. The CDR3 loop spans 16 amino acids. DNA of the CDR3: TGTGCCAGCAGCCGCCTAGGGACAGGTATCTACAATGAGCAGTTCTTC. Its protein product is CASSRLGTGIYNEQFF.

This chain links TRBV5-1 with TRBJ2-7, with D tentatively TRBD2 (6 bases). V was shortened by 0 bases and J by 1 base, with 11 bases between the two germline ends. Germline CDR1 SGHRS, CDR2 YFSETQ. This CDR3 is 15 amino acids long. CDR3 DNA sequence: TGCGCCAGCAGCTTGGTGGTTAGCGGATCCTACGAGCAGTACTTC. It encodes CASSLVVSGSYEQYF.

The table lists this clonotype with many counts. V and J are TRBV28 and TRBJ2-1; no reliable D call. Germline assignment: CDR1 MDHEN and CDR2 SYDVKM. Trimming stripped 6 bases from V and 7 bases from J, with 4 bases between. The CDR3 spans 10 residues. CDR3 loop: CASSQNEQFF. CDR3 nucleotides: TGTGCCAGCAGCCAAAATGAGCAGTTCTTC.

The chain uses TRBV5-4 and TRBJ2-5; possibly TRBD2 for D (6 bases). The CDR3 length is 13 residues. The germline V gene encodes CDR1 SGHNT and CDR2 YYREEE (reference sequence). Deletions cut 6 bases from V and 5 bases from J, with 14 bases between. CDR3 coding DNA: TGTGCCAGCAAGTGGGAGGCGACGGAGACCCAGTACTTC. Encoded protein: CASKWEATETQYF.

V gene TRBV6-1 combines with J gene TRBJ2-1; 10 bases line up with TRBD2. Losses at the gene ends were 9 bases for V and 5 bases for J; bases not matched to a gene: 7. The CDR3 has 14 amino acids. CDR1 MNHNS and CDR2 SASEGT come from the germline V gene. CDR3 residues: CASTGLAENNEQFF. In DNA, the CDR3 is TGTGCCAGTACCGGACTAGCGGAAAACAATGAGCAGTTCTTC.

This clonotype has a handful of counts. Written as DNA, the CDR3 is TGTGCCACCAGTGGAGGGACGCCCCCCGATGAGCAGTTCTTC. It is translated as CATSGGTPPDEQFF. V and J are TRBV24-1 and TRBJ2-1, with D perhaps being TRBD1 or TRBD2 (5 bases each). The ends were cut back, 5 bases at V and 8 bases at J, with 15 bases in the middle. The length of the CDR3 is 14 residues. Germline V CDR1 and CDR2: KGHDR, SFDVKD.

The sample holds a few counts of this clonotype. This chain connects TRBV10-3 to TRBJ2-1; 14 bases match TRBD2. CDR3 length equals 15 residues. Germline V lookup: CDR1 ENHRY, CDR2 SYGVKD. After removal of 10 bases from V and 4 bases from J, the junction contained 6 bases not matched to a gene. The CDR3 spells CATGTSGSGYNEQFF. The CDR3 region has the DNA TGTGCCACAGGGACTAGCGGGAGTGGATACAATGAGCAGTTCTTC.

This clonotype was counted a few times. The J gene is TRBJ1-5, the V gene TRBV30; D uncertain. V was cut by 0 bases and J by 0 bases, with 3 bases left in between. The CDR3 has 13 amino acids. Germline V gene data show CDR1 as GTSNPN and CDR2 as SVGIG (reference sequence). CDR3 sequence (DNA): TGTGCCTGGAGTGTACTTAGCAATCAGCCCCAGCATTTT. This codes for CAWSVLSNQPQHF.

The sample holds a few counts of this clonotype. The DNA for the CDR3 is TGCAGCGTTGAAGATGTCTACGAGCAGTACTTC. This encodes CSVEDVYEQYF. The chain employs TRBV29-1 and TRBJ2-7, with D hard to call. The CDR3 loop spans 11 amino acids. Germline V gives CDR1 SQVTM, CDR2 ANQGSEA. Trimming left V 0 bases short and J 3 bases short, with 3 bases between.

The chain uses TRBV5-5 and TRBJ2-5; maybe TRBD2 (6 bases). Germline CDR1 and CDR2: SGHKS and YYEKEE (reference sequence). With 5 bases removed from V and 2 bases from J, the gap between germline ends came to 10 bases. The CDR3 length is 13 residues. This CDR3 is CASSMAGQETQYF. The CDR3 nucleotides read TGTGCCAGCAGTATGGCGGGACAAGAGACCCAGTACTTC.

This clonotype was found a few times. The chain has TRBV12-3 or TRBV12-4 and TRBJ2-7, with D perhaps TRBD2 (5 bases). Trimming left V 5 bases short and J 6 bases short, with 17 bases between. The CDR3 spans 14 residues. The CDR3 sequence is CASSPRTRLGEQYF. CDR3 DNA sequence: TGTGCCAGCAGTCCCCGAACTAGGTTGGGCGAGCAGTACTTC.

This clonotype was recorded many times. The chain links TRBV12-3 or TRBV12-4 to TRBJ2-7; D may be TRBD2 (6 bases). Trimming pared 1 base from V and 7 bases from J, leaving 11 bases between. The CDR3 spans 13 residues. The chain's CDR3 is CASSLGSGREQYF. In DNA, the CDR3 is TGTGCCAGCAGTTTAGGTTCGGGGAGGGAGCAGTACTTC.

The chain is built from TRBV7-9 and TRBJ2-1; D gene unclear. The CDR3 is made up of 11 amino acids. CDR1 and CDR2 (germline): SEHNR, FQNEAQ (reference sequence). V shed 6 bases and J shed 9 bases, with 9 bases lying between them. CDR3 DNA: TGTGCCAGCAGTAACCGGGCTGAGCAGTTCTTC. As protein: CASSNRAEQFF.

In this sample, this clonotype turned up many times. The CDR3 sequence is CASSPGTANEQFF. The CDR3 nucleotides are TGTGCCAGCAGCCCCGGGACGGCCAATGAGCAGTTCTTC. This rearrangement joins TRBV7-2 to TRBJ2-1; D may be TRBD1 or TRBD2 (5 bases each). The germline V gene encodes CDR1 SGHTA and CDR2 FQGNSA. CDR3 length equals 13 residues. Trimming left V 5 bases short and J 6 bases short, with 11 bases between.

The V gene is TRBV7-8, the J gene TRBJ2-1; D tentatively fits TRBD1 or TRBD2 (7 bases each). This CDR3 is built from 16 residues. The germline CDR1 and CDR2 sequences are SGHVS and FQNEAQ. The V end was cut by 4 bases, the J end by 3 bases, with 16 bases between. CDR3: CASSYRAGQFYNEQFF. DNA for the CDR3: TGTGCCAGCAGCTATAGAGCGGGACAGTTCTACAATGAGCAGTTCTTC.

The J gene is TRBJ2-7, the V gene TRBV20-1; 7 nucleotides line up with TRBD1. Germline values: CDR1 DFQATT, CDR2 SNEGSKA (reference sequence). The J segment lost 3 bases and the V segment lost 3 bases, leaving 8 bases of the junction unmatched. The CDR3 spans 14 residues. CDR3 sequence (DNA): TGCAGTGCTAGGGGGACAGTGGAAGTCTACGAGCAGTACTTC. It specifies CSARGTVEVYEQYF.

This clonotype was seen more than once but under ten times. J is TRBJ1-2 and V is TRBV18; D remains ambiguous. Germline CDR1 reads KGHSH; CDR2 reads LQKENI. This CDR3 comprises 15 residues. V was clipped by 3 bases and J by 0 bases, with 11 bases between them. CDR3 sequence (DNA): TGTGCCAGCTCACCGGCCCCGGGGTCTAACTATGGCTACACCTTC. Encoded protein: CASSPAPGSNYGYTF.

This clonotype has just a few counts. J is TRBJ2-7 and V is TRBV7-8, with a tentative D call TRBD1 (6 bases). The germline V gene encodes CDR1 SGHVS and CDR2 FQNEAQ. Trimming stripped 5 bases from V and 2 bases from J, with 13 bases between. This CDR3 is 14 amino acids long. The CDR3 region is CASSEQGRAYEQYF. DNA for the CDR3: TGTGCCAGCAGCGAACAGGGAAGGGCCTACGAGCAGTACTTC.

The genes are TRBV7-6 and TRBJ2-3, with 9 bases fitting TRBD2. Losses at the gene ends were 6 bases for V and 4 bases for J; bases not matched to a gene: 8. The CDR3 totals 15 residues. CDR1 and CDR2 (germline): SGHVS, FNYEAQ. The CDR3 bases are TGTGCCAGCAGTCCCTTAGCGGGAGCGGCAGATACGCAGTATTTT. It translates to CASSPLAGAADTQYF.

This clonotype was detected a few times. The chain couples TRBV10-3 to TRBJ2-3, with D possibly matching TRBD1 (6 bases). This CDR3 is built from 14 residues. V was trimmed by 1 base and J by 3 bases, leaving 8 bases between them. Germline lookup yields CDR1 ENHRY and CDR2 SYGVKD. This CDR3 reads CAISELGTTDTQYF. CDR3 in DNA: TGTGCCATCAGTGAGTTGGGGACAACAGATACGCAGTATTTT.

This clonotype showed up just a few times. The chain employs TRBV5-1 and TRBJ2-5; D possibly matches TRBD1 or TRBD2 (6 bases each). Germline V gene sequence: CDR1 SGHRS, CDR2 YFSETQ. The CDR3 length is 15 residues. V lost 4 bases, J lost 5 bases, and 18 bases lay in between. The CDR3 sequence is CASSAQGGPHETQYF. The CDR3 DNA sequence: TGCGCCAGCAGCGCACAAGGGGGGCCCCACGAGACCCAGTACTTC.

The table lists this clonotype with a few counts. This rearrangement joins TRBV30 to TRBJ1-6; 10 bases are a match to TRBD1. The CDR3 consists of 16 residues. CDR1 and CDR2 from the germline V gene are GTSNPN and SVGIG (reference sequence). J was trimmed by 10 bases and V by 1 base; bases with no gene match: 10. CDR3 amino acids: CAWSAGTGDIGSPLHF. CDR3 coding DNA: TGTGCCTGGAGTGCCGGGACAGGGGATATTGGATCACCCCTCCACTTT.